The next 27 T cell receptor beta chains were all read from a single sample in a study of T-cell memory formation after mild COVID-19. MiXCR was run by TCRdb on the 5' RACE reads, yielding one entry per CDR3 protein. The sample has roughly 170,000 distinct CDR3 sequences, about 18% seen once. The sequenced material came from PBMCs or a T cell subset sorted from them (not recorded which). Receptors were obtained from a man aged 18 to 29 who had mild COVID-19 (a few samples of this study predate the infection). Cell type and time point are not known.

There are a few counts of this clonotype. J is TRBJ2-3 and V is TRBV4-3; no firm D call. This CDR3 is built from 14 residues. Trimming took 0 bases from V and 4 from J, leaving 8 bases between them. Per the germline V gene, CDR1 is LGHNA and CDR2 is YSLEER. Written as DNA, the CDR3 is TGCGCCAGCAGCCAAGAGGCTCACTCAGATACGCAGTATTTT. Encoded protein: CASSQEAHSDTQYF.

This clonotype was seen a handful of times. The genes are TRBV7-2 and TRBJ2-3; D uncertain. Per the germline V gene, CDR1 is SGHTA and CDR2 is FQGNSA. Deletions cut 5 bases from V and 6 bases from J, with 9 bases between. This CDR3 has 12 residues. This CDR3 reads CASSVYRDTQYF. The CDR3 nucleotides are TGTGCCAGCAGCGTCTATAGGGATACGCAGTATTTT. The full variable domain, with the rest looked up from reference TRBV7-2 and TRBJ2-3, is GAGVSQSPSNKVTEKGKDVELRCDPISGHTALYWYRQSLGQGLEFLIYFQGNSAPDKSGLPSDRFSAERTGGSVSTLTIQRTQQEDSAVYLCASSVYRDTQYFGPGTRLTVL.

The chain is built from TRBV29-1 and TRBJ1-6; maybe TRBD1 (6 bases). The CDR3 totals 12 residues. V was trimmed by 8 bases and J by 14 bases, leaving 19 bases between them. Germline V gene data show CDR1 as SQVTM and CDR2 as ANQGSEA. DNA of the CDR3: TGCAGCTTCACCGGGCCAGGGGTGGCCCTCCACTTT. It translates to CSFTGPGVALHF.

This clonotype has more than one count but fewer than ten. This chain joins TRBV3-1 and TRBJ2-2; D gene ambiguous. The CDR3 runs to 13 residues. CDR1 is LGHDT and CDR2 is YNNKEL in the germline V gene (reference sequence). Trimming took 2 bases from V and 3 from J, leaving 4 bases between them. CDR3 sequence reads: CASSQRDTGELFF. In nucleotides, the CDR3 is TGTGCCAGCAGCCAAAGGGACACCGGGGAGCTGTTTTTT.

This clonotype was seen a few times. J is TRBJ2-1 and V is TRBV4-3, with TRBD1 matching 8 bases. V shed 4 bases, J shed 7 bases, and the junction held 6 bases outside the gene matches. Germline loops: CDR1 LGHNA, CDR2 YSLEER. The CDR3 runs 14 residues. CDR3 amino acids: CASSLITGGNEQFF. The CDR3 DNA reads as TGCGCCAGCAGCCTCATTACAGGGGGGAATGAGCAGTTCTTC.

The rearrangement joins TRBV7-9 to TRBJ2-3; the D is unclear. CDR1 is SEHNR, CDR2 FQNEAQ, per germline (reference sequence). The CDR3 has 14 residues. V shed 0 bases and J shed 2 bases, with 6 bases lying between them. Written as DNA, the CDR3 is TGTGCCAGCAGCTTAGCGGTAAACACAGATACGCAGTATTTT. It yields the protein CASSLAVNTDTQYF.

This clonotype was seen more than once but under ten times. This chain joins TRBV27 and TRBJ2-2; D may be TRBD1 (5 bases). This CDR3 is 14 amino acids long. The V and J ends lost 3 bases and 4 bases respectively, with 9 bases between them. Germline V gene data show CDR1 as MNHEY and CDR2 as SMNVEV (reference sequence). CDR3 residues: CASSLVRATGELFF. DNA of the CDR3: TGTGCCAGCAGTTTGGTCAGGGCCACCGGGGAGCTGTTTTTT.

At least ten counts were recorded for this clonotype. The chain employs TRBV24-1 and TRBJ2-5; 8 positions agree with TRBD1. The V segment lost 4 bases and the J segment 5 bases; nucleotides outside the gene matches: 2. The CDR3 totals 13 residues. From germline, CDR1 is KGHDR and CDR2 SFDVKD. Here the CDR3 DNA reads TGTGCCACCAGTGAGAACAGGGGGGAGACCCAGTACTTC. Protein sequence: CATSENRGETQYF.

This clonotype was seen more than once but under ten times. The CDR3 protein is CASSSWTSGSYEQYF. For the CDR3, the DNA is TGTGCCAGCAGTTCCTGGACTAGCGGGAGCTACGAGCAGTACTTC. V and J are TRBV27 and TRBJ2-7; 13 bases match TRBD2. Trimming removed 4 bases from V and 3 bases from J; junction bases left unmatched: 3. The CDR3 contains 15 residues. Germline lookup yields CDR1 MNHEY and CDR2 SMNVEV (reference sequence).

This clonotype has just a few counts. This chain uses TRBV28 with TRBJ2-7; 14 bases are shared with TRBD2. This CDR3 has 15 residues. Trimming at V came to 5 bases and at J to 7 bases, leaving 7 bases not matched to a gene. Germline CDR1 and CDR2: MDHEN and SYDVKM. As DNA, the CDR3 is TGTGCCAGCAGTCGACTAGCGGGGGGGCCGGGAGAGCAGTACGTC. This codes for CASSRLAGGPGEQYV.

This clonotype was recorded a few times. The genes are TRBV29-1 and TRBJ1-3; no clear D gene. Germline CDR1 reads SQVTM; CDR2 reads ANQGSEA. Trimming left V 4 bases short and J 1 base short, with 5 bases between. The CDR3 loop spans 12 amino acids. CDR3 nucleotides: TGCAGCGTTGGGAATTCTGGAAACACCATATATTTT. It codes for CSVGNSGNTIYF.

This chain joins TRBV7-2 and TRBJ1-6; TRBD1 matches 7 bases. The length of the CDR3 is 15 residues. V trimming: 4 bases; J trimming: 0 bases; junction bases outside the gene matches: 0. The germline CDR1 and CDR2 sequences are SGHTA and FQGNSA. CDR3 sequence (DNA): TGTGCCAGCAGCTCAGGGGGCTCCTATAATTCACCCCTCCACTTT. Translated, it gives CASSSGGSYNSPLHF.

The V gene is TRBV10-3, the J gene TRBJ2-3, with D hard to call. From germline, CDR1 is ENHRY and CDR2 SYGVKD. V was clipped by 0 bases and J by 3 bases, with 4 bases between them. The CDR3 totals 13 residues. The CDR3 spells CAISESSTDTQYF. DNA of the CDR3: TGTGCCATCAGTGAGTCGTCAACAGATACGCAGTATTTT.

The chain carries TRBV20-1 and TRBJ2-1, with 7 bases that match TRBD2. The trim removed 6 bases at V and 12 bases at J, leaving 11 bases unmatched. This CDR3 comprises 12 residues. Germline lookup yields CDR1 DFQATT and CDR2 SNEGSKA (reference sequence). CDR3 residues: CSAPRGGVGQFF. The CDR3 nucleotides are TGCAGTGCCCCCCGCGGGGGAGTCGGGCAGTTCTTC.

This clonotype came up a few times. CDR3 nucleotide sequence: TGTGCCATCAGCTTTGGGGGGACTAGCGGGGACCAAGAGACCCAGTACTTC. Protein sequence: CAISFGGTSGDQETQYF. The chain recombines TRBV10-3 with TRBJ2-5; TRBD2 matches at 13 bases. Unmatched junction bases numbered 7, after V lost 6 bases and J lost 0 bases. Germline lookup yields CDR1 ENHRY and CDR2 SYGVKD. CDR3 length: 17 residues.

This chain links TRBV19 with TRBJ2-2, with D unclear. The V gene's germline CDR1 is LNHDA and CDR2 SQIVND (reference sequence). The ends were cut back, 0 bases at V and 5 bases at J, with 10 bases in the middle. The length of the CDR3 is 15 residues. CDR3 residues: CASSIDDTRTGELFF. CDR3 nucleotide sequence: TGTGCCAGTAGTATAGATGACACCAGGACCGGGGAGCTGTTTTTT.

A few counts support this clonotype. CDR3 residues: CASSTQGARYNEQFF. The CDR3 bases are TGTGCCAGCAGCACACAGGGGGCTAGATACAATGAGCAGTTCTTC. This sequence joins TRBV7-9 and TRBJ2-1; 9 positions match TRBD1. Germline loops: CDR1 SEHNR, CDR2 FQNEAQ (reference sequence). The CDR3 totals 15 residues. Unmatched junction bases numbered 6, after V lost 5 bases and J lost 4 bases.

The J gene is TRBJ1-2, the V gene TRBV7-2, with D tentatively TRBD1 (5 bases). Trimming took off 1 base at V and 8 bases at J, with 17 bases between the two ends. The CDR3 loop spans 15 amino acids. The V gene's germline CDR1 is SGHTA and CDR2 FQGNSA. The chain's CDR3 is CASSLVEGGQGGYTF. The CDR3 DNA sequence: TGTGCCAGCAGCTTAGTTGAGGGCGGGCAGGGAGGCTACACCTTC.

This clonotype occurred a few times. The rearrangement joins TRBV7-2 to TRBJ2-7; D is unresolved. CDR1 and CDR2 from the germline V gene are SGHTA and FQGNSA. The V gene lost 3 bases and the J gene lost 2 bases, with 14 bases spanning the gap. The CDR3 is made up of 15 amino acids. CDR3 DNA sequence: TGTGCCAGCAGCTTTGGGCTTGGGCAAACCTACGAGCAGTACTTC. It encodes CASSFGLGQTYEQYF.

The chain recombines TRBV15 with TRBJ2-7, with a tentative D call TRBD1 (6 bases). Trimming took off 6 bases at V and 1 base at J, with 10 bases between the two ends. From germline, CDR1 is LNHNV and CDR2 YYDKDF (reference sequence). The CDR3 consists of 13 residues. Here the CDR3 reads CATRNGTSYEQYV. CDR3 nucleotides: TGTGCCACCAGAAACGGGACATCCTACGAGCAGTACGTC.

This clonotype was seen a few times. The rearrangement joins TRBV12-3 or TRBV12-4 to TRBJ1-6; TRBD1 aligns across 8 bases. The CDR3 loop spans 14 amino acids. The J segment lost 9 bases and the V segment lost 7 bases, leaving 8 bases of the junction unmatched. The CDR3 spells CASTPGTGGSPLHF. The CDR3, as DNA: TGTGCCAGCACCCCAGGGACAGGCGGTTCACCCCTCCACTTT.

The rearrangement uses TRBV4-3 and TRBJ1-3; D may be TRBD1 (5 bases). CDR3 size: 15 residues. Germline CDR1 LGHNA, CDR2 YSLEER. Trimming left V 0 bases short and J 4 bases short, with 10 bases between. CDR3 in amino acids: CASSQDLGEGNTIYF. Here the CDR3 DNA reads TGCGCCAGCAGCCAAGATTTAGGGGAAGGAAACACCATATATTTT.

This clonotype appeared a few times. The chain has TRBV3-1 and TRBJ1-1, with D hard to call. Trimming removed 5 bases at V and 2 bases at J, with 9 bases between. Germline V gene data show CDR1 as LGHDT and CDR2 as YNNKEL (reference sequence). The CDR3 is 13 amino acids. The CDR3 bases are TGTGCCAGCAGCGCTTCTAGTAACACTGAAGCTTTCTTT. It codes for CASSASSNTEAFF.

This clonotype has a count of ten or more. The J gene is TRBJ2-1, the V gene TRBV27, with 7 bases fitting TRBD2. V dropped 8 bases and J dropped 8; count of bases not matched to a gene: 6. Germline CDR1 is MNHEY and CDR2 is SMNVEV (reference sequence). There are 12 residues in the CDR3. The CDR3 loop reads CASCTRGDEQFF. The CDR3 DNA is TGTGCCAGCTGTACTCGGGGGGATGAGCAGTTCTTC.

This chain connects TRBV20-1 to TRBJ2-7; TRBD1 agrees at 8 bases. This CDR3 spans 14 amino acids. After removal of 3 bases from V and 5 bases from J, the junction contained 9 bases not matched to a gene. The germline CDR1 and CDR2 sequences are DFQATT and SNEGSKA (reference sequence). DNA of the CDR3: TGCAGTGCTAGCTCTCTCAGGGGGCAACACGAGCAGTACTTC. This translates into CSASSLRGQHEQYF.

The chain couples TRBV5-1 to TRBJ1-6, with TRBD1 matching over 8 bases. Germline V gene sequence: CDR1 SGHRS, CDR2 YFSETQ. CDR3 length: 15 amino acids. V gave up 0 bases and J gave up 9 bases; unmatched junction bases: 5. CDR3 protein: CASSLEVDRGSPLHF. The CDR3 region has the DNA TGCGCCAGCAGCTTGGAGGTAGACAGGGGTTCACCCCTCCACTTT.

The J gene is TRBJ2-5, the V gene TRBV28; D is perhaps TRBD1 (6 bases). V lost 5 bases and J lost 2, with 12 bases in between. The germline CDR1 and CDR2 sequences are MDHEN and SYDVKM. The CDR3 extends over 14 amino acids. CDR3 protein: CASSRAGTQETQYF. DNA for the CDR3: TGTGCCAGCAGTAGAGCCGGGACACAAGAGACCCAGTACTTC.